The rows below give T cell receptor beta chains drawn from one sample of a study of cytomegalovirus exposure and HLA in healthy donors. The method was immunoSEQ multiplex PCR; TCRdb's version includes in-frame clones alone and lacks a portion of them. The data contain 150,000 to 200,000 clones, around 81% of them singletons. The sample consisted of PBMCs. All receptors derive from a young man in good health and CMV-seronegative. Both conserved end residues are trimmed from each CDR3. Fields, in order: CDR3 protein, J gene, D gene, V gene. The D gene is left open where the match is weak.

CDR3 protein: ATSRAPSGTTDTQY
J gene: TRBJ2-3
D gene: TRBD2
V gene: TRBV15

CDR3 protein: ASSLQGATNEKLF
J gene: TRBJ1-4
D gene: TRBD1
V gene: TRBV18

CDR3 protein: ASSLPRSSYEQY
J gene: TRBJ2-7
D gene: .
V gene: TRBV5-5

CDR3 protein: ASSKRGVGTSGTREQF
J gene: TRBJ2-1
D gene: .
V gene: TRBV21-1

CDR3 protein: ASSDGTGGNTDTQY
J gene: TRBJ2-3
D gene: TRBD1
V gene: TRBV5-1

CDR3 protein: ASSSSPGATSQETQY
J gene: TRBJ2-5
D gene: .
V gene: TRBV7-2

CDR3 protein: ASSPTSFGEQY
J gene: TRBJ2-7
D gene: .
V gene: TRBV7-3

CDR3 protein: ASSFDRGESYEQY
J gene: TRBJ2-7
D gene: TRBD1
V gene: TRBV7-2

CDR3 protein: ASRTGNTDTQY
J gene: TRBJ2-3
D gene: TRBD1
V gene: TRBV19

CDR3 protein: ASSFTGTSGVADTQY
J gene: TRBJ2-3
D gene: TRBD2
V gene: TRBV5-1

CDR3 protein: ASSLGMGGVSYEQY
J gene: TRBJ2-7
D gene: TRBD2
V gene: TRBV7-8

CDR3 protein: ASSSATTTYEQY
J gene: TRBJ2-7
D gene: .
V gene: TRBV7-2

CDR3 protein: ASSLTGLSYEQY
J gene: TRBJ2-7
D gene: .
V gene: TRBV27

CDR3 protein: SAQWAASYEQY
J gene: TRBJ2-7
D gene: .
V gene: TRBV29-1

CDR3 protein: ASSSEDISTDTQY
J gene: TRBJ2-3
D gene: .
V gene: TRBV5-1

CDR3 protein: ASSVGRRQGYEETQY
J gene: TRBJ2-5
D gene: .
V gene: TRBV9

CDR3 protein: ASSLAGELSYEQY
J gene: TRBJ2-7
D gene: .
V gene: TRBV28

CDR3 protein: ATRAGTGGFEQY
J gene: TRBJ2-7
D gene: TRBD1
V gene: TRBV15

CDR3 protein: ASSNRPASGETGELF
J gene: TRBJ2-2
D gene: .
V gene: TRBV18

CDR3 protein: ASSFKARGRRAEQY
J gene: TRBJ2-7
D gene: TRBD1
V gene: TRBV28

CDR3 protein: AISESGLPGANVLT
J gene: TRBJ2-6
D gene: .
V gene: TRBV10-3

CDR3 protein: ASSVATNTGELF
J gene: TRBJ2-2
D gene: .
V gene: TRBV19

CDR3 protein: ASSSVIGSKGGSRDEQY
J gene: TRBJ2-7
D gene: .
V gene: TRBV5-6

CDR3 protein: ASSLRGTNTEAF
J gene: TRBJ1-1
D gene: TRBD1
V gene: TRBV6-5

CDR3 protein: ASSPRVQVNNEKLF
J gene: TRBJ1-4
D gene: .
V gene: TRBV18

CDR3 protein: ASSRGGTIYNEQF
J gene: TRBJ2-1
D gene: TRBD2
V gene: TRBV19

CDR3 protein: ASSLETGTGFEKLF
J gene: TRBJ1-4
D gene: TRBD1
V gene: TRBV11-2

CDR3 protein: ASSPQTRETQY
J gene: TRBJ2-5
D gene: .
V gene: TRBV5-4

CDR3 protein: ASSFGRSSYEQY
J gene: TRBJ2-7
D gene: .
V gene: TRBV7-2

CDR3 protein: ASSLQGGGREAF
J gene: TRBJ1-1
D gene: TRBD1
V gene: TRBV28

CDR3 protein: ASSLQGAPMELF
J gene: TRBJ2-2
D gene: TRBD1
V gene: TRBV6-1